The 32 T cell receptor beta chains below all came from one sample that was sequenced in a study of shared clonotypes between healthy human individuals. TCRdb keeps only in-frame clones here, not all; method: immunoSEQ multiplex PCR. The data contain a few hundred thousand clones, 74% of them singletons. Sequences were obtained from memory CD4+ T cells sorted from blood. Stated subset: CD45RA-negative fraction. The receptor source for this set is a man aged 30 to 45 in good health.

The J gene is TRBJ1-4, the V gene TRBV7-8, with no clear D. In germline, CDR1 is SGHVS, CDR2 FQNEAQ. Trimming removed 1 base from V and 4 bases from J, with 10 bases in between. The CDR3 length is 15 residues. CDR3 sequence reads: CASSLDRTGNEKLFF. The CDR3 coding sequence is TGTGCCAGCAGCTTAGATCGGACGGGTAATGAAAAACTGTTTTTT.

The chain has TRBV9 and TRBJ2-6, with 7 bases aligning to TRBD1. CDR1 and CDR2 from the germline V gene are SGDLS and YYNGEE. V lost 3 bases, J lost 4 bases, and 4 bases stayed unmatched. This CDR3 is built from 15 residues. This CDR3 reads CASSATGEGANVLTF. DNA for the CDR3: TGTGCCAGCAGCGCAACAGGGGAAGGGGCCAACGTCCTGACTTTC.

This chain uses TRBV7-2 with TRBJ2-3, with D hard to call. CDR3 length equals 15 residues. Germline V CDR1 and CDR2: SGHTA, FQGNSA. Trimming took 3 bases from V and 0 from J, leaving 10 bases between them. The CDR3 protein is CASSLSLLSTDTQYF. In DNA, the CDR3 is TGTGCCAGCAGCTTGTCCCTTTTGAGCACAGATACGCAGTATTTT.

On this clone: One end of the junction is discordant with germline, which a read error may explain. At the DNA level, this CDR3 is encoded by other sequences in the same sample as well. The chain joins TRBV9 to TRBJ2-7; TRBD2 might be the D (6 bases). The CDR3 runs 16 residues. Germline-derived CDR1 and CDR2 are SGDLS and YYNGEE. The CDR3 DNA reads TGTGCCAGCAGCGTAGGCGCGGGGTACGGGTCCTACGAGCAGTACTTT. Protein product: CASSVGAGYGSYEQYF.

The sample holds a few counts of this clone. The rearrangement joins TRBV11-2 to TRBJ2-1; D could derive from TRBD1 or TRBD2 (6 bases each). CDR1 and CDR2 (germline): SGHAT, FQNNGV. The length of the CDR3 is 18 residues. The V and J ends lost 1 base and 5 bases respectively, with 21 bases between them. The CDR3 region has the DNA TGTGCCAGCAGCTTAGGGATCCGGGGGCCGATCGGTAACAATGAGCAGTTCTTC. It specifies CASSLGIRGPIGNNEQFF.

V is TRBV7-9 and J is TRBJ2-3; 7 bases agree with TRBD1. The length of the CDR3 is 16 residues. Looked up from germline, CDR1 is SEHNR and CDR2 is FQNEAQ (reference sequence). J gave up 1 base and V 5 bases, and 9 bases lay outside the gene matches. This CDR3 is CASSRTHRGGTDTQYF. CDR3 nucleotides: TGTGCCAGCAGCCGAACCCACAGGGGCGGCACAGATACGCAGTATTTT.

The chain uses TRBV28 and TRBJ2-2; unclear D gene. Germline CDR1 is MDHEN and CDR2 is SYDVKM. Trimming shortened V by 5 bases and J by 4 bases, and 11 bases separated the two germline ends. There are 14 residues in the CDR3. The CDR3 region is CASSRKNPTGELFF. CDR3 bases: TGTGCCAGCAGTCGTAAGAACCCCACCGGGGAGCTGTTTTTT.

This chain connects TRBV7-2 to TRBJ2-3; 11 bases are a match to TRBD2. The CDR3 covers 17 residues. After removal of 3 bases from V and 4 bases from J, the junction contained 9 bases not matched to a gene. CDR1 and CDR2 from the germline V gene are SGHTA and FQGNSA. The DNA for the CDR3 is TGTGCCAGCAGCTTCTGGAAACTAGCGGGAGTGGCAGATACGCAGTATTTT. It codes for CASSFWKLAGVADTQYF.

This chain uses TRBV18 with TRBJ2-7; unclear D gene. Trimming took off 6 bases at V and 0 bases at J, with 12 bases between the two ends. The length of the CDR3 is 14 residues. The germline V gene has CDR1 KGHSH and CDR2 LQKENI. The CDR3 DNA is TGTGCCAGCTCCTTTAGCCAGAGCTCCTACGAGCAGTACTTC. The encoded protein is CASSFSQSSYEQYF.

In this sample, this clone turned up once. This chain links TRBV5-1 with TRBJ2-7; D possibly corresponds to TRBD1 (6 bases). The germline V gene has CDR1 SGHRS and CDR2 YFSETQ. The CDR3 covers 14 residues. Between the trimmed V and J ends, which lost 6 bases and 2 bases, there was a span of 15 bases. The CDR3 region is CASTTATGAYEQYF. The CDR3, as DNA: TGCGCCAGCACTACTGCGACAGGTGCCTACGAGCAGTACTTC.

In this sample, this clone turned up once. This CDR3 reads CASSLAGGPFPNEQFF. CDR3 DNA sequence: TGTGCCAGCAGTTTAGCGGGAGGGCCTTTCCCCAATGAGCAGTTCTTC. V and J are TRBV6-6 and TRBJ2-1; TRBD2 matches at 11 bases. Germline CDR1 and CDR2: MNHNY and SVGAGI (reference sequence). This CDR3 comprises 16 residues. J gave up 6 bases and V 4 bases, and 8 bases lay outside the gene matches.

This clone was detected ten times or more. The chain couples TRBV2 to TRBJ1-2; maybe TRBD1 (5 bases). V dropped 5 bases and J dropped 2 bases, with 12 bases sitting between them. The CDR3 is 14 amino acids. The germline V gene encodes CDR1 SNHLY and CDR2 FYNNEI. The CDR3 protein is CASSFGGGNYGYTF. CDR3 DNA: TGTGCCAGCAGTTTCGGGGGAGGAAACTATGGCTACACCTTC.

V usage is TRBV19 and J usage is TRBJ2-7; D remains ambiguous. CDR1 is LNHDA, CDR2 SQIVND, per germline (reference sequence). Trimming cost V 4 bases and J 4 bases, with 14 bases left between them. This CDR3 has 14 residues. CDR3: CASSTSVTAYEQYF. DNA for the CDR3: TGTGCCAGTAGTACATCTGTGACTGCGTACGAGCAGTACTTC.

The V and J genes are TRBV7-2 and TRBJ2-7; D might be TRBD1 or TRBD2, each matching 5 bases. V was trimmed by 5 bases and J by 2 bases, leaving 10 bases between them. Germline lookup yields CDR1 SGHTA and CDR2 FQGNSA. The CDR3 has 13 amino acids. CDR3 protein: CASSRDGPYEQYF. DNA for the CDR3: TGTGCCAGCAGCCGGGACGGACCCTACGAGCAGTACTTC.

The chain employs TRBV4-3 and TRBJ2-1; no clear D gene. Germline lookup yields CDR1 LGHNA and CDR2 YSLEER. V lost 0 bases and J 9 bases, leaving 9 bases between the germline ends. The CDR3 is 13 residues long. The CDR3 protein is CASSQDRIIEQFF. The CDR3 DNA reads TGCGCCAGCAGCCAAGATAGAATCATTGAGCAGTTCTTC.

With respect to this clone: A much bigger clone sits one base away, suggesting this may be a read error. Other DNA sequences in the same sample also yield this CDR3. The chain links TRBV2 to TRBJ2-1, with 8 positions matching TRBD2. This CDR3 comprises 15 residues. Per germline, CDR1 SNHLY and CDR2 FYNNEI. The V segment lost 6 bases and the J segment 5 bases; nucleotides outside the gene matches: 9. For the CDR3, the DNA is TGTGCCAGCAGCGAAACTACTAGCGGTCACAATGAGCAGTTCTTC. Translation gives CASSETTSGHNEQFF.

CDR3 in DNA: TGTGCCAGCACCAAATCTGGGGAGACCCAGTACTTC. Amino acids: CASTKSGETQYF. This chain connects TRBV6-6 to TRBJ2-5; no firm D call. V dropped 7 bases and J dropped 5 bases, with 11 bases sitting between them. There are 12 residues in the CDR3. Germline V gene lookup returns CDR1 MNHNY and CDR2 SVGAGI (reference sequence).

The V gene is TRBV5-6, the J gene TRBJ1-1; TRBD1 agrees at 7 bases. The CDR3 extends over 13 amino acids. Germline values: CDR1 SGHDT, CDR2 YYEEEE. Losses at the gene ends were 3 bases for V and 4 bases for J; bases not matched to a gene: 3. CDR3 residues: CASSYPGGTEAFF. Written as DNA, the CDR3 is TGTGCCAGCAGCTACCCAGGGGGCACTGAAGCTTTCTTT.

V and J are TRBV4-1 and TRBJ1-5; D unresolved. The CDR3 extends over 14 amino acids. Germline lookup yields CDR1 MGHRA and CDR2 YSYEKL. V gave up 1 base and J gave up 2 bases, with 6 bases separating them. The CDR3 DNA reads TGCGCCAGCAGCCAAGGGTGGGGCAATCAGCCCCAGCATTTT. This encodes CASSQGWGNQPQHF.

CDR3: CASSETRDRGYTF. CDR3 coding DNA: TGTGCCAGCAGCGAAACCCGGGACCGTGGCTACACCTTC. The chain uses TRBV7-3 and TRBJ1-2; TRBD1 is a possible D gene (5 bases). Trimming removed 5 bases from V and 7 bases from J, with 14 bases in between. CDR3 length equals 13 residues. Looked up from germline, CDR1 is SGHTA and CDR2 is FQGTGA.

The V gene is TRBV18, the J gene TRBJ2-7, with unresolved D. V dropped 0 bases and J dropped 6 bases, with 9 bases sitting between them. This CDR3 comprises 13 residues. Germline V lookup: CDR1 KGHSH, CDR2 LQKENI. CDR3 protein: CASSPPALPEQYF. The CDR3 bases are TGTGCCAGCTCACCACCCGCTCTTCCCGAGCAGTACTTC. Using reference TRBV18 and TRBJ2-7 for the parts outside the CDR3, the full variable domain is NAGVMQNPRHLVRRRGQEARLRCSPMKGHSHVYWYRQLPEEGLKFMVYLQKENIIDESGMPKERFSAEFPKEGPSILRIQQVVRGDSAAYFCASSPPALPEQYFGPGTRLTVT.

The sample holds one count of this clone. The chain links TRBV7-8 to TRBJ2-1, with 13 nucleotides matching TRBD2. The CDR3 loop spans 15 amino acids. The ends lost 5 bases at V and 9 bases at J; junction bases unmatched: 7. The germline V gene encodes CDR1 SGHVS and CDR2 FQNEAQ. The CDR3 here is CASSPWTSGSGEQFF. Written as DNA, the CDR3 is TGTGCCAGCAGCCCTTGGACTAGCGGGAGCGGTGAGCAGTTCTTC.

This clone was detected many times. The sample carries other DNA sequences with the same CDR3. The chain couples TRBV7-2 to TRBJ2-1; 11 bases are a match to TRBD2. Germline V lookup: CDR1 SGHTA, CDR2 FQGNSA. Unmatched junction bases numbered 3, after V lost 0 bases and J lost 8 bases. The CDR3 extends over 15 amino acids. CDR3 region: CASSLASGRGDEQFF. The DNA for the CDR3 is TGTGCCAGCAGCTTAGCTAGCGGGAGGGGGGATGAGCAGTTCTTC. The full variable domain, with the rest looked up from reference TRBV7-2 and TRBJ2-1, is GAGVSQSPSNKVTEKGKDVELRCDPISGHTALYWYRQSLGQGLEFLIYFQGNSAPDKSGLPSDRFSAERTGGSVSTLTIQRTQQEDSAVYLCASSLASGRGDEQFFGPGTRLTVL.

V gene TRBV7-2 combines with J gene TRBJ1-1; D is unresolved. The CDR3 totals 13 residues. Germline-derived CDR1 and CDR2 are SGHTA and FQGNSA. V was trimmed by 2 bases and J by 1 base, leaving 5 bases between them. The CDR3: CASSLHPNTEAFF. The CDR3 nucleotides are TGTGCCAGCAGCTTACATCCGAACACTGAAGCTTTCTTT.

The chain is built from TRBV7-9 and TRBJ1-4; D gene ambiguous. V was pared by 4 bases and J by 6 bases, with 18 bases between. This CDR3 region has 16 residues. CDR1 and CDR2 from the germline V gene are SEHNR and FQNEAQ (reference sequence). The CDR3, as DNA: TGTGCCAGCAGCTCCTTAAGGGCGACTGTAGATGAAAAACTGTTTTTT. Protein product: CASSSLRATVDEKLFF.

V is TRBV18 and J is TRBJ1-4; D ambiguous. Trimming stripped 1 base from V and 7 bases from J, with 10 bases between. The CDR3 loop spans 14 amino acids. Germline V gene sequence: CDR1 KGHSH, CDR2 LQKENI. As DNA, the CDR3 is TGTGCCAGCTCACCACAGGCTAGGAGTGAAAAACTGTTTTTT. This encodes CASSPQARSEKLFF.

V usage is TRBV2 and J usage is TRBJ2-3; TRBD1 aligns across 7 bases. The CDR3 length is 15 residues. V shed 6 bases and J 2 bases; nucleotides not matched to a gene: 8. Germline lookup yields CDR1 SNHLY and CDR2 FYNNEI. The CDR3 coding sequence is TGTGCCAGCAGCTTCGACAGGGCCCCCACAGATACGCAGTATTTT. The encoded protein is CASSFDRAPTDTQYF.

The V call is TRBV2, the J call TRBJ2-3; D unclear. V was trimmed by 8 bases and J by 1 base, leaving 16 bases between them. The CDR3 extends over 15 amino acids. Germline lookup yields CDR1 SNHLY and CDR2 FYNNEI. CDR3 nucleotides: TGTGCCAGCTCCTTGGCGGTCGGCGGCACAGATACGCAGTATTTT. It translates to CASSLAVGGTDTQYF.

The chain carries TRBV18 and TRBJ1-3; TRBD1 agrees at 9 bases. Germline V CDR1 and CDR2: KGHSH, LQKENI. This CDR3 spans 15 amino acids. With V trimmed by 5 bases and J by 0 bases, 2 bases remained unmatched. Here the CDR3 DNA reads TGTGCCAGCTCAAGGGGACAGGGCTCTGGAAACACCATATATTTT. Protein: CASSRGQGSGNTIYF. Full variable domain (remainder filled in from reference TRBV18 and TRBJ1-3): NAGVMQNPRHLVRRRGQEARLRCSPMKGHSHVYWYRQLPEEGLKFMVYLQKENIIDESGMPKERFSAEFPKEGPSILRIQQVVRGDSAAYFCASSRGQGSGNTIYFGEGSWLTVV.

This chain joins TRBV6-5 and TRBJ1-3; possibly TRBD1 for D (6 bases). This CDR3 is 14 amino acids long. Between the trimmed V and J ends, which lost 7 bases and 2 bases, there was a span of 12 bases. Per the germline V gene, CDR1 is MNHEY and CDR2 is SVGAGI. CDR3 residues: CASKGGNAGNTIYF. CDR3 nucleotide sequence: TGTGCCAGCAAGGGGGGGAACGCTGGAAACACCATATATTTT.

Only one count was recorded for this clone. As DNA, the CDR3 is TGTGCCAGCAGCCTAAGGACAGATCGACGTGAAAAACTGTTTTTT. Residues: CASSLRTDRREKLFF. The chain uses TRBV7-2 and TRBJ1-4, with D maybe TRBD1 (6 bases). V was pared by 5 bases and J by 7 bases, with 17 bases between. The CDR3 sequence is 15 residues long. Germline CDR1 SGHTA, CDR2 FQGNSA.

The V call is TRBV5-1, the J call TRBJ2-5; TRBD2 matches at 10 bases. The CDR3 covers 18 residues. The germline gives CDR1 SGHRS, CDR2 YFSETQ. V lost 1 base to trimming and J lost 5 bases; unmatched junction nucleotides: 14. In DNA form, the CDR3 reads TGCGCCAGCAGCTTGAATTCCCCTCTAGCGGGAGTCGGGGAGACCCAGTACTTC. Its translation: CASSLNSPLAGVGETQYF.